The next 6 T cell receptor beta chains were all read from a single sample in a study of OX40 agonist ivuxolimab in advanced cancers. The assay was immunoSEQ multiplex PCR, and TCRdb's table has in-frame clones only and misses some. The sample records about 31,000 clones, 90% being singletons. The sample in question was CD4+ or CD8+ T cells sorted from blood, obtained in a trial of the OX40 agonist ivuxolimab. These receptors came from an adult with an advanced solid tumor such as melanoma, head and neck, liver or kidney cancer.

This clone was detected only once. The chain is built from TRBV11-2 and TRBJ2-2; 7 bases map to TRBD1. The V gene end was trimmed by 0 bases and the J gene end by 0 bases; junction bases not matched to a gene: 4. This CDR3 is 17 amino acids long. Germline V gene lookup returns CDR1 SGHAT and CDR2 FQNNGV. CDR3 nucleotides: TGTGCCAGCAGCTTAGATCATGACAGGGCGAACACCGGGGAGCTGTTTTTT. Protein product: CASSLDHDRANTGELFF.

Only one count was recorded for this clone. CDR3 DNA: TGTGCCAGCACCCGGGGGCCCTACACCGGGGAGCTGTTTTTT. It yields the protein CASTRGPYTGELFF. The V call is TRBV7-2, the J call TRBJ2-2, with D possibly being TRBD1 or TRBD2 (6 bases each). CDR1 SGHTA and CDR2 FQGNSA come from the germline V gene. The CDR3 is made up of 14 amino acids. Trimming left V 7 bases short and J 3 bases short, with 12 bases between.

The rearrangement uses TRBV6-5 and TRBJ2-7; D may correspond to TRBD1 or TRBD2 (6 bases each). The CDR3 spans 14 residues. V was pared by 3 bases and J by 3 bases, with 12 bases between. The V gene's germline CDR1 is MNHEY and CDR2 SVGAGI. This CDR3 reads CASSYRGTLYEQYF. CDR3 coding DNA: TGTGCCAGCAGTTATCGGGGGACACTCTACGAGCAGTACTTC.

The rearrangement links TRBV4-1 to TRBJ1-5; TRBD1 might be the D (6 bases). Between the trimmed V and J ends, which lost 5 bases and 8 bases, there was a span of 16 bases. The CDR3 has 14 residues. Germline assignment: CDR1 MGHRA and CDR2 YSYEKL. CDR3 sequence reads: CASSSAGVREPQHF. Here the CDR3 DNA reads TGCGCCAGCAGCTCCGCAGGGGTGAGGGAGCCCCAGCATTTT.

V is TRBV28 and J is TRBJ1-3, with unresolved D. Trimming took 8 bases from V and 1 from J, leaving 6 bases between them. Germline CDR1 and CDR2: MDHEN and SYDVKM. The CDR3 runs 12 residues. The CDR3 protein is CASRGSGNTIYF. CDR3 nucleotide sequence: TGTGCCAGCCGTGGGTCTGGAAACACCATATATTTT.

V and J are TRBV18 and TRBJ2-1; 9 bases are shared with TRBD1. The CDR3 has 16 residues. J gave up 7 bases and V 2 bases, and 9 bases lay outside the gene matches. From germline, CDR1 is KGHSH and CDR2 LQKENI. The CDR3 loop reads CASSPEGTGWDNEQFF. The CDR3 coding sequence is TGTGCCAGCTCACCAGAAGGGACAGGGTGGGATAATGAGCAGTTCTTC.